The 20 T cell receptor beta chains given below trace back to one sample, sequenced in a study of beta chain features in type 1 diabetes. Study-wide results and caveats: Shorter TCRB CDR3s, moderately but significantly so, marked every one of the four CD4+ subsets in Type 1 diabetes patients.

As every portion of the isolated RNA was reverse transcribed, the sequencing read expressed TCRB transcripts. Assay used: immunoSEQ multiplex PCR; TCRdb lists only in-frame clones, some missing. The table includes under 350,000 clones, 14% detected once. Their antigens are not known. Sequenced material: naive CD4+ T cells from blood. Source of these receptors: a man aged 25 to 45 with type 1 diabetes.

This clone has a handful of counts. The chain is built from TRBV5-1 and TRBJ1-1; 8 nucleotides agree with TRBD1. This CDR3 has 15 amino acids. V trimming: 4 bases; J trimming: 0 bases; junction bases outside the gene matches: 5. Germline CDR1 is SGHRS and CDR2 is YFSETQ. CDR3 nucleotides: TGCGCCAGCAGCCCTCGGACAGGGATGAACACTGAAGCTTTCTTT. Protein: CASSPRTGMNTEAFF.

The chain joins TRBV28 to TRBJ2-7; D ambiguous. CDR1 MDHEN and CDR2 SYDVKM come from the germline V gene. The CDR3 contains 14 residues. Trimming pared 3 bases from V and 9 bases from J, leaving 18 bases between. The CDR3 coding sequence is TGTGCCAGCAGTTTTTGGGCGTCAATTTCCGGGCAGTACTTC. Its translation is CASSFWASISGQYF. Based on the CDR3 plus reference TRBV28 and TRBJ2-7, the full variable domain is DVKVTQSSRYLVKRTGEKVFLECVQDMDHENMFWYRQDPGLGLRLIYFSYDVKMKEKGDIPEGYSVSREKKERFSLILESASTNQTSMYLCASSFWASISGQYFGPGTRLTVT.

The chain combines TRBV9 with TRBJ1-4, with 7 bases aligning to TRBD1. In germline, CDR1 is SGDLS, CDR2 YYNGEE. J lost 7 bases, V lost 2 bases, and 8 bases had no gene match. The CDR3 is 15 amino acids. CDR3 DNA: TGTGCCAGCAGCGTGACCGGGACAGTAGGTGAAAAACTGTTTTTT. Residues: CASSVTGTVGEKLFF.

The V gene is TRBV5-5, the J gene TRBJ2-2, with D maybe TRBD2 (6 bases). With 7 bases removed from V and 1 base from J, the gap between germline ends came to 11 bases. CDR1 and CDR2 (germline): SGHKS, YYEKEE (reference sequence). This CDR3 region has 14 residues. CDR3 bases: TGTGCCAGCCTTAGCGGTCTGAACACCGGGGAGCTGTTTTTT. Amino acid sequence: CASLSGLNTGELFF.

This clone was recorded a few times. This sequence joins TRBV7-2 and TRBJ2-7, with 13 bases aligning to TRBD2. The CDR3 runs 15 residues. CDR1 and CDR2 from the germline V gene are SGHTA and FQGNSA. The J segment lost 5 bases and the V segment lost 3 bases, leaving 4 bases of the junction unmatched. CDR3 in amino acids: CASSFKTSGRNEQYF. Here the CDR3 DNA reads TGTGCCAGCAGCTTCAAGACTAGCGGGAGGAACGAGCAGTACTTC.

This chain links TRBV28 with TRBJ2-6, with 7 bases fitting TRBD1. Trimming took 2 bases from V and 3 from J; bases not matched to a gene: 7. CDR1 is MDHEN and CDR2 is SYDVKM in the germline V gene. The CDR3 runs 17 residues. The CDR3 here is CASSLTKGASGANVLTF. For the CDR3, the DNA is TGTGCCAGCAGTTTAACCAAGGGGGCGAGTGGGGCCAACGTCCTGACTTTC.

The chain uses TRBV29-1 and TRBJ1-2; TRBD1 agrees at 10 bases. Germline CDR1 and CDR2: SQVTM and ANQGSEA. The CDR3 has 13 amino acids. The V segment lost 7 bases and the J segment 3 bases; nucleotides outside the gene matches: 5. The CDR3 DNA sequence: TGCAGCGCCTCGGACAGGGGGGACTATGGCTACACCTTC. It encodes CSASDRGDYGYTF.

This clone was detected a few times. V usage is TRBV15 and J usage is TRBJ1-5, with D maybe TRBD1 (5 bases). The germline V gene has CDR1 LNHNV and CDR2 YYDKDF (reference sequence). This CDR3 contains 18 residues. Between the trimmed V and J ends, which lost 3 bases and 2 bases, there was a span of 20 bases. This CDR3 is CATSSREMTVRGNQPQHF. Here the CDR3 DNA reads TGTGCCACCAGCAGTAGAGAAATGACAGTCCGGGGCAATCAGCCCCAGCATTTT.

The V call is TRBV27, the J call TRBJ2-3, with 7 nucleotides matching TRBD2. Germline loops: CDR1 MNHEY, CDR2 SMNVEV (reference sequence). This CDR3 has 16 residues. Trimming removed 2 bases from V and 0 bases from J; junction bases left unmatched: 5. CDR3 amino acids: CASSLSLRESTDTQYF. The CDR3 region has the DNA TGTGCCAGCAGTTTAAGTTTGCGGGAGAGCACAGATACGCAGTATTTT.

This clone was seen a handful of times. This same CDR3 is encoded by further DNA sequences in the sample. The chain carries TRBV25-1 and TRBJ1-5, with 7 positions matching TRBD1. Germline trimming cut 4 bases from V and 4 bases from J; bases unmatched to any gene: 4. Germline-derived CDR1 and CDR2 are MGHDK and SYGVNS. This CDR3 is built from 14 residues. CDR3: CASSASGGNQPQHF. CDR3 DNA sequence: TGTGCCAGCAGTGCCTCAGGGGGAAATCAGCCCCAGCATTTT.

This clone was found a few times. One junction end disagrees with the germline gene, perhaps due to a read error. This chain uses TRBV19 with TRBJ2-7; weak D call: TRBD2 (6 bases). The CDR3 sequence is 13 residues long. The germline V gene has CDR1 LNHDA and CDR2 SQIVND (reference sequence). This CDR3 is CASSIDAGSALSF. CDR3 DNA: TGTGCCAGTAGTATAGATGCGGGAAGCGCCCTTTCCTTC.

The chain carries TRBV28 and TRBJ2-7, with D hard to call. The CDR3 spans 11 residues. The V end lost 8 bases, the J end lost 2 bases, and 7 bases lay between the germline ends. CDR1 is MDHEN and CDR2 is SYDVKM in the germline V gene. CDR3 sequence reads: CASGRPYEQYF. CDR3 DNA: TGTGCCAGCGGGCGCCCCTACGAGCAGTACTTC.

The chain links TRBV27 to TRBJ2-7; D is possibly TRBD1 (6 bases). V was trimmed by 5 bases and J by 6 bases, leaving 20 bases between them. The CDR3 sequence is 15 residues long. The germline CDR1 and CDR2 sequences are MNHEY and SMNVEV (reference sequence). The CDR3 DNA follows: TGTGCCAGCAGTCCGCCTGGGACATACGATTTCGAGCAGTACTTC. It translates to CASSPPGTYDFEQYF.

CDR3 nucleotides: TGCGCCAGCAGTCGGATAGGGGTAAGCGGGAGATCCTACAATGAGCAGTTCTTC. Translated, it gives CASSRIGVSGRSYNEQFF. The chain uses TRBV4-3 and TRBJ2-1; 8 nucleotides match TRBD2. CDR3 size: 18 residues. Germline loops: CDR1 LGHNA, CDR2 YSLEER. The junction had 14 bases not matched to a gene; V was cut back by 6 bases and J by 1 base.

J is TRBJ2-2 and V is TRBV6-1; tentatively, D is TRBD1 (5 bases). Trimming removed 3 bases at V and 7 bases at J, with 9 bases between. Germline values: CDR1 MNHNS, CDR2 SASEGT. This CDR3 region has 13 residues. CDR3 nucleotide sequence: TGTGCCAGCAGTGACCTACAGGTCGGGGAGCTGTTTTTT. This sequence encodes CASSDLQVGELFF.

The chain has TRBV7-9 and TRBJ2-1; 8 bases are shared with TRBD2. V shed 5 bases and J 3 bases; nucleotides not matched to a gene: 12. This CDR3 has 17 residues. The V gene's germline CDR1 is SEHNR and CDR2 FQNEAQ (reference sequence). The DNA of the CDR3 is TGTGCCAGCAGCCCTTTAAGTATTACTAGCGGCTACAATGAGCAGTTCTTC. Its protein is CASSPLSITSGYNEQFF.

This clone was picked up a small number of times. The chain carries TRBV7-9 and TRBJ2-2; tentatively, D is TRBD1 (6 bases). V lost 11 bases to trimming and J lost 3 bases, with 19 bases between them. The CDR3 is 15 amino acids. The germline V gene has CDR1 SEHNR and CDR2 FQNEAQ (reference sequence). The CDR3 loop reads CAVTAPGEHTGELFF. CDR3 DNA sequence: TGTGCCGTAACGGCTCCAGGGGAACACACCGGGGAGCTGTTTTTT.

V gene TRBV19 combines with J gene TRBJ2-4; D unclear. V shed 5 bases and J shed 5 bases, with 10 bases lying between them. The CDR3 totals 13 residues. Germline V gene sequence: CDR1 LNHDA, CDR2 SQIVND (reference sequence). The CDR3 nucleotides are TGTGCCAGTAGTCAATTAGGAGAAAACATTCAGTACTTC. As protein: CASSQLGENIQYF.

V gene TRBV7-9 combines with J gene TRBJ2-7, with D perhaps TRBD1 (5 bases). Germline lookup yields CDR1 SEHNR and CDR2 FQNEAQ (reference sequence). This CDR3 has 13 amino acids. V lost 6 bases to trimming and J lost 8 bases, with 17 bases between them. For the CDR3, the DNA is TGTGCCAGCAGTCCTCCCTCAGGGTTTAAGCAGTACTTC. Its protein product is CASSPPSGFKQYF.

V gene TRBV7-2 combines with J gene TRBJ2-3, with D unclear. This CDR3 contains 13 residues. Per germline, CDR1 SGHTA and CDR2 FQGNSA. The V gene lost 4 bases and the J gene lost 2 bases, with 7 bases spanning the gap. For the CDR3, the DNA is TGTGCCAGCAGCTCTGACATCACAGATACGCAGTATTTT. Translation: CASSSDITDTQYF.